This TCR beta chain appears in the sequencing data of a study of T cell changes during pregnancy in multiple sclerosis. Germline CDR1 is WSHSY and CDR2 is SAAADI. The CDR3 length is 15 residues. V was clipped by 1 base and J by 0 bases, with 7 bases between them. Assay used: immunoSEQ multiplex PCR; TCRdb lists only in-frame clones, some missing. The profile covers under 75,000 clones, with around 90% appearing a single time and around 2.8% taken by the ten largest. The chain employs TRBV10-2 and TRBJ2-1, with D unclear. This material consisted of peripheral blood, taken in the third trimester of pregnancy. This TCR was recovered from a female donor in good health, enrolled as a control in a pregnancy study. DNA of the CDR3: TGCGCCAGCAGTGAGTGGGCAAGCTCCTACAATGAGCAGTTCTTC. Its translation is CASSEWASSYNEQFF.